Listed here are 21 T cell receptor beta chains from one sample, sequenced in a study of blood T cell repertoires in COVID-19. Profiled with immunoSEQ multiplex PCR; TCRdb holds only in-frame clones, not every one. This table has roughly 290,000 clones, 70% to 90% appearing once. Sequencing used PBMCs or T cells enriched from blood (not recorded which). Receptors were obtained from a man aged 25-45 years who had recovered from COVID-19.

The chain is built from TRBV6-1 and TRBJ1-2; D remains unclear. CDR1 MNHNS and CDR2 SASEGT come from the germline V gene. Trimming removed 1 base at V and 4 bases at J, with 16 bases between. The CDR3 has 16 amino acids. The CDR3 region has the DNA TGTGCCAGCAGTGAAGGGACTCGGGGTTTTGTCTATGGCTACACCTTC. This sequence encodes CASSEGTRGFVYGYTF.

The rearrangement uses TRBV11-2 and TRBJ1-2; unclear D gene. The ends were cut back, 6 bases at V and 8 bases at J, with 16 bases in the middle. CDR3 length: 13 residues. The germline CDR1 and CDR2 sequences are SGHAT and FQNNGV. Here the CDR3 DNA reads TGTGCCAGCAGTTACAATGATGCGGGGGGCTACACCTTC. This sequence encodes CASSYNDAGGYTF.

In this sample, this clone turned up a few times. J is TRBJ1-2 and V is TRBV11-2; D ambiguous. The length of the CDR3 is 11 residues. Per germline, CDR1 SGHAT and CDR2 FQNNGV. V was shortened by 5 bases and J by 14 bases, with 15 bases between the two germline ends. This chain's CDR3 is CASSQFRGQTF. CDR3 nucleotides: TGTGCCAGCAGCCAGTTCAGAGGCCAAACCTTC.

The chain links TRBV30 to TRBJ1-2; 8 nucleotides line up with TRBD1. This CDR3 comprises 14 residues. The germline gives CDR1 GTSNPN, CDR2 SVGIG (reference sequence). Trimming took 1 base from V and 8 from J; bases not matched to a gene: 9. DNA for the CDR3: TGTGCCTGGAGTGCAGTCACAGGGGGGATCGGCTACACCTTC. Translated, it gives CAWSAVTGGIGYTF.

V and J are TRBV6-1 and TRBJ2-3; 9 nucleotides line up with TRBD2. This CDR3 is 15 amino acids long. From germline, CDR1 is MNHNS and CDR2 SASEGT. Germline trimming cut 1 base from V and 4 bases from J; bases unmatched to any gene: 3. CDR3 bases: TGTGCCAGCAGTGAAGGAGCGGGGGGCGCAGATACGCAGTATTTT. Translating gives CASSEGAGGADTQYF.

The chain employs TRBV11-2 and TRBJ2-1; tentative D call: TRBD2 (6 bases). Germline lookup yields CDR1 SGHAT and CDR2 FQNNGV. Trimming left V 5 bases short and J 0 bases short, with 11 bases between. The CDR3 runs 15 residues. Here the CDR3 reads CASSLFGSSYNEQFF. CDR3 bases: TGTGCCAGCAGCCTGTTCGGGAGCTCCTACAATGAGCAGTTCTTC. Full variable domain (outside the CDR3, taken from reference TRBV11-2 and TRBJ2-1): EAGVAQSPRYKIIEKRQSVAFWCNPISGHATLYWYQQILGQGPKLLIQFQNNGVVDDSQLPKDRFSAERLKGVDSTLKIQPAKLEDSAVYLCASSLFGSSYNEQFFGPGTRLTVL.

This chain connects TRBV5-4 to TRBJ2-3; D is perhaps TRBD2 (6 bases). V lost 3 bases, J lost 6 bases, and 14 bases lay in between. CDR1 SGHNT and CDR2 YYREEE come from the germline V gene (reference sequence). There are 14 residues in the CDR3. The CDR3 bases are TGTGCCAGCAGCTCTCAGAAGCGGGTCGATACGCAGTATTTT. It yields the protein CASSSQKRVDTQYF.

V usage is TRBV29-1 and J usage is TRBJ1-1, with D maybe TRBD1 (5 bases). The V end was cut by 7 bases, the J end by 0 bases, with 9 bases between. The germline gives CDR1 SQVTM, CDR2 ANQGSEA. CDR3 length: 12 amino acids. For the CDR3, the DNA is TGCAGCGCCGACAGTCTGAACACTGAAGCTTTCTTT. Translation: CSADSLNTEAFF. Combining the CDR3 with reference TRBV29-1 and TRBJ1-1 gives the whole variable domain SAVISQKPSRDICQRGTSLTIQCQVDSQVTMMFWYRQQPGQSLTLIATANQGSEATYESGFVIDKFPISRPNLTFSTLTVSNMSPEDSSIYLCSADSLNTEAFFGQGTRLTVV.

The V call is TRBV18, the J call TRBJ2-3; 9 bases line up with TRBD1. V lost 0 bases, J lost 6 bases, and 7 bases stayed unmatched. The CDR3 has 16 residues. Germline V gene sequence: CDR1 KGHSH, CDR2 LQKENI. CDR3 residues: CASSPPRTGGADTQYF. The DNA for the CDR3 is TGTGCCAGCTCACCACCCAGAACAGGGGGCGCGGATACGCAGTATTTT.

V is TRBV30 and J is TRBJ1-2, with D tentatively TRBD1 (6 bases). The CDR3 is made up of 16 amino acids. V lost 4 bases, J lost 4 bases, and 22 bases lay in between. Germline values: CDR1 GTSNPN, CDR2 SVGIG (reference sequence). This chain's CDR3 is CAWTPGTTKALYGYTF. In DNA form, the CDR3 reads TGTGCCTGGACTCCCGGGACAACTAAGGCCCTCTATGGCTACACCTTC.

The chain uses TRBV5-5 and TRBJ1-2, with D tentatively TRBD1 (5 bases). There are 14 residues in the CDR3. The V end was cut by 1 base, the J end by 0 bases, with 7 bases between. From germline, CDR1 is SGHKS and CDR2 YYEKEE (reference sequence). This chain's CDR3 is CASSLWGANYGYTF. CDR3 nucleotide sequence: TGTGCCAGCAGCTTGTGGGGGGCTAACTATGGCTACACCTTC.

The gene calls are TRBV6-6 and TRBJ1-1, with D possibly matching TRBD1 (5 bases). The CDR3 runs to 13 residues. From germline, CDR1 is MNHNY and CDR2 SVGAGI (reference sequence). The CDR3 sequence is CAARIAGSTEAFF. CDR3 DNA sequence: TGTGCAGCCCGGATCGCAGGGTCCACTGAAGCTTTCTTT.

The V call is TRBV7-2, the J call TRBJ2-5; TRBD2 aligns across 9 bases. The CDR3 runs to 14 residues. CDR1 and CDR2 from the germline V gene are SGHTA and FQGNSA. V shed 5 bases, J shed 5 bases, and the junction held 6 bases outside the gene matches. The CDR3 DNA is TGTGCCAGCAGCGTAGGGACTAGCTCGGAGACCCAGTACTTC. Translating gives CASSVGTSSETQYF.

The chain uses TRBV27 and TRBJ1-1, with D perhaps TRBD1 (6 bases). The CDR3 is 14 amino acids. Trimming cost V 4 bases and J 2 bases, with 11 bases left between them. The V gene's germline CDR1 is MNHEY and CDR2 SMNVEV (reference sequence). CDR3 sequence: CASSSPGENTEAFF. CDR3 sequence (DNA): TGTGCCAGCAGTTCCCCAGGGGAAAACACTGAAGCTTTCTTT.

This chain uses TRBV5-6 with TRBJ1-1, with D possibly being TRBD1 (6 bases). The CDR3 covers 14 residues. Germline CDR1 is SGHDT and CDR2 is YYEEEE. Trimming pared 7 bases from V and 0 bases from J, leaving 13 bases between. The CDR3 DNA is TGTGCCAGCGGATGGGACACGATGAACACTGAAGCTTTCTTT. This sequence encodes CASGWDTMNTEAFF.

The chain recombines TRBV9 with TRBJ1-2; TRBD1 matches 9 bases. CDR1 and CDR2 from the germline V gene are SGDLS and YYNGEE. J gave up 6 bases and V 4 bases, and 4 bases lay outside the gene matches. The CDR3 has 13 amino acids. The CDR3 region has the DNA TGTGCCAGCAGCACTCGACAGGGGGATGGCTACACCTTC. Translation: CASSTRQGDGYTF.

The V gene is TRBV5-6, the J gene TRBJ1-1, with D unresolved. This CDR3 contains 12 residues. From germline, CDR1 is SGHDT and CDR2 YYEEEE. Trimming left V 5 bases short and J 5 bases short, with 10 bases between. The CDR3 bases are TGTGCCAGCAGTAGGACTGGGACTGAAGCTTTCTTT. Translating gives CASSRTGTEAFF.

This chain links TRBV4-2 with TRBJ1-1; D is unresolved. The CDR3 contains 13 residues. V lost 0 bases and J lost 5, with 7 bases in between. Germline-derived CDR1 and CDR2 are LGHNA and YNFKEQ. CDR3 amino acids: CASSQEAGTEAFF. The CDR3 DNA is TGTGCCAGCAGCCAAGAGGCGGGAACTGAAGCTTTCTTT.

This chain joins TRBV9 and TRBJ1-6; 7 positions match TRBD1. Germline V gene data show CDR1 as SGDLS and CDR2 as YYNGEE. This CDR3 has 14 residues. V lost 4 bases and J lost 7; bases outside the gene matches: 5. The CDR3 protein is CASSQGQVNSPLHF. In nucleotides, the CDR3 is TGTGCCAGCAGCCAAGGACAGGTCAATTCACCCCTCCACTTT.

The CDR3 loop is CASSTQGLSSGNTIYF. CDR3 bases: TGTGCCAGCAGCACACAGGGCCTCTCCTCTGGAAACACCATATATTTT. V is TRBV7-9 and J is TRBJ1-3, with D perhaps matching TRBD1 (6 bases). CDR1 SEHNR and CDR2 FQNEAQ come from the germline V gene (reference sequence). Trimming pared 5 bases from V and 0 bases from J, leaving 14 bases between. There are 16 residues in the CDR3. Combining the CDR3 with reference TRBV7-9 and TRBJ1-3 gives the whole variable domain DTGVSQNPRHKITKRGQNVTFRCDPISEHNRLYWYRQTLGQGPEFLTYFQNEAQLEKSRLLSDRFSAERPKGSFSTLEIQRTEQGDSAMYLCASSTQGLSSGNTIYFGEGSWLTVV.

The gene calls are TRBV7-9 and TRBJ1-1; D is perhaps TRBD1 (5 bases). The CDR3 has 16 amino acids. CDR1 is SEHNR, CDR2 FQNEAQ, per germline (reference sequence). V lost 2 bases, J lost 0 bases, and 13 bases lay in between. The CDR3 bases are TGTGCCAGCAGCTTATGGATGGGGGGTATGAACACTGAAGCTTTCTTT. It codes for CASSLWMGGMNTEAFF. Using reference TRBV7-9 and TRBJ1-1 for the parts outside the CDR3, the full variable domain is DTGVSQNPRHKITKRGQNVTFRCDPISEHNRLYWYRQTLGQGPEFLTYFQNEAQLEKSRLLSDRFSAERPKGSFSTLEIQRTEQGDSAMYLCASSLWMGGMNTEAFFGQGTRLTVV.